This entry lists 11 T cell receptor beta chains sequenced from one sample in a study of T-cell reconstitution after alpha-beta-depleted transplantation in children. Researchers prepared the TCRbeta library using unique molecular identifiers, the study reports. One entry per CDR3 protein, called by TCRdb with MiXCR from the PCR reads. The repertoire holds some 200,000 distinct CDR3 sequences, with approximately 14% as singletons. Sequencing used PBMCs from the stem cell graft donor, obtained from the stem cell graft. The receptors originated from a human donor who donated a stem cell graft to a child with acute lymphoblastic leukemia.

This clonotype was seen ten or more times. The rearrangement uses TRBV11-2 and TRBJ2-5, with D uncertain. CDR3 length: 14 residues. Germline loops: CDR1 SGHAT, CDR2 FQNNGV. V lost 0 bases, J lost 5 bases, and 10 bases lay in between. The DNA of the CDR3 is TGTGCCAGCAGCTTAGATCAAGCGTCGGAGACCCAGTACTTC. Translation gives CASSLDQASETQYF.

The chain combines TRBV7-9 with TRBJ2-7, with D possibly matching TRBD2 (5 bases). Per the germline V gene, CDR1 is SEHNR and CDR2 is FQNEAQ (reference sequence). The CDR3 is 12 amino acids. V was shortened by 3 bases and J by 7 bases, with 10 bases between the two germline ends. CDR3 in DNA: TGTGCCAGCAGCTTCGGGGAGATAGAGCAGTACTTC. Protein product: CASSFGEIEQYF.

The gene calls are TRBV5-6 and TRBJ1-1, with a tentative D call TRBD1 (5 bases). The V and J ends lost 4 bases and 0 bases respectively, with 31 bases between them. The length of the CDR3 is 21 residues. Germline CDR1 is SGHDT and CDR2 is YYEEEE. The CDR3 reads CASSVEWGKGFARVMNTEAFF. CDR3 sequence (DNA): TGTGCCAGCAGCGTGGAGTGGGGGAAGGGGTTCGCGCGGGTCATGAACACTGAAGCTTTCTTT. Filled out from reference TRBV5-6 and TRBJ1-1, the complete variable domain reads DAGVTQSPTHLIKTRGQQVTLRCSPKSGHDTVSWYQQALGQGPQFIFQYYEEEERQRGNFPDRFSGHQFPNYSSELNVNALLLGDSALYLCASSVEWGKGFARVMNTEAFFGQGTRLTVV.

This clonotype was recorded at least ten times. The V call is TRBV27, the J call TRBJ2-3, with 10 nucleotides matching TRBD2. This CDR3 comprises 17 residues. With V trimmed by 5 bases and J by 2 bases, 10 bases remained unmatched. Germline V gene data show CDR1 as MNHEY and CDR2 as SMNVEV (reference sequence). CDR3 DNA sequence: TGTGCCAGCAGTCCCAGCCTACTAGCGGGGAACACAGATACGCAGTATTTT. Encoded protein: CASSPSLLAGNTDTQYF.

This clonotype was counted ten times or more. This rearrangement joins TRBV7-9 to TRBJ2-2, with D tentatively TRBD2 (5 bases). In germline, CDR1 is SEHNR, CDR2 FQNEAQ (reference sequence). Deletions cut 3 bases from V and 1 base from J, with 12 bases between. The CDR3 sequence is 16 residues long. The CDR3 DNA sequence: TGTGCCAGCAGCTTCCTAGTCGGGAAGAACACCGGGGAGCTGTTTTTT. It yields the protein CASSFLVGKNTGELFF.

This clonotype was observed many times. This chain links TRBV5-1 with TRBJ1-2; no reliable D call. The CDR3 is 14 residues long. Germline-derived CDR1 and CDR2 are SGHRS and YFSETQ. Trimming removed 1 base at V and 2 bases at J, with 9 bases between. CDR3: CASSLQEENYGYTF. CDR3 nucleotide sequence: TGCGCCAGCAGCTTGCAGGAGGAGAACTATGGCTACACCTTC.

This clonotype was found a few times. This sequence joins TRBV29-1 and TRBJ2-4; 9 bases fit TRBD1. The CDR3 has 11 residues. The J segment lost 6 bases and the V segment lost 7 bases, leaving 1 base of the junction unmatched. Germline CDR1 is SQVTM and CDR2 is ANQGSEA. The DNA of the CDR3 is TGCAGCGCGGGACAGGGAAACATTCAGTACTTC. The encoded protein is CSAGQGNIQYF.

In its sample, this clonotype was seen many times. The V gene is TRBV27, the J gene TRBJ1-1, with no clear D. The CDR3 is 17 amino acids. Germline V gene sequence: CDR1 MNHEY, CDR2 SMNVEV (reference sequence). Trimming pared 5 bases from V and 0 bases from J, leaving 19 bases between. This CDR3 reads CASSPRAAMLMNTEAFF. The CDR3 region has the DNA TGTGCCAGCAGTCCCCGGGCAGCCATGCTCATGAACACTGAAGCTTTCTTT.

This clonotype has a count of ten or more. V is TRBV10-3 and J is TRBJ1-2; 8 positions match TRBD1. This CDR3 region has 16 residues. CDR1 and CDR2 (germline): ENHRY, SYGVKD. The V gene end was trimmed by 3 bases and the J gene end by 8 bases; junction bases not matched to a gene: 14. CDR3 amino acids: CAISEASSGRGPGYTF. For the CDR3, the DNA is TGTGCCATCAGTGAAGCCAGCTCGGGCAGGGGGCCGGGCTACACCTTC.

This clonotype has a count of ten or more. The CDR3 region is CASNHRGVWAQYF. In DNA, the CDR3 is TGTGCCAGCAACCATAGGGGGGTTTGGGCCCAGTACTTC. This chain connects TRBV12-3 or TRBV12-4 to TRBJ2-5; D tentatively reads TRBD1 or TRBD2 (6 bases each). The CDR3 contains 13 residues. Trimming removed 7 bases at V and 9 bases at J, with 18 bases between.

V gene TRBV6-5 combines with J gene TRBJ1-2, with D possibly being TRBD1 (6 bases). The CDR3 has 15 amino acids. Germline V gene lookup returns CDR1 MNHEY and CDR2 SVGAGI. V was trimmed by 6 bases and J by 1 base, leaving 15 bases between them. For the CDR3, the DNA is TGTGCCAGCAGGCAGTACAGGGAGGGTAACTATGGCTACACCTTC. Translating gives CASRQYREGNYGYTF.